Listed here is a single T cell receptor beta chain. This record comes from a study of blood T cell repertoires in COVID-19. Germline V lookup: CDR1 SNHLY, CDR2 FYNNEI. J lost 4 bases, V lost 6 bases, and 10 bases had no gene match. CDR3 length: 16 amino acids. The protocol was immunoSEQ multiplex PCR, while the TCRdb copy is restricted to in-frame clones and leaves out a portion. The sample lists 25,000 to 30,000 clones; about 92% were seen once. This sequence originates from a woman between 65 and 79 years old with COVID-19, enrolled during active disease. The J gene is TRBJ2-1, the V gene TRBV2; 9 bases fit TRBD2. Sequenced input: peripheral blood. CDR3 region: CASRERASGAYNEQFF. For the CDR3, the DNA is TGTGCCAGCAGGGAGCGGGCTAGCGGGGCGTACAATGAGCAGTTCTTC.